What follows are 17 T cell receptor beta chains derived from one specimen sequenced in a study of T cell changes during pregnancy in multiple sclerosis. Clones were read by immunoSEQ multiplex PCR, and TCRdb kept only the in-frame ones, dropping some. The sample holds under 130,000 clones, approximately 89% seen once. This specimen was peripheral blood, taken after pregnancy. The receptors shown here come from a female donor with multiple sclerosis, enrolled in a pregnancy study.

This clone was detected a few times. The chain recombines TRBV27 with TRBJ1-1, with D perhaps matching TRBD1 (6 bases). Trimming shortened V by 6 bases and J by 1 base, and 12 bases separated the two germline ends. The length of the CDR3 is 14 residues. Germline V gene sequence: CDR1 MNHEY, CDR2 SMNVEV (reference sequence). The CDR3 region is CASRREGGNTEAFF. CDR3 sequence (DNA): TGTGCCAGCAGGAGGGAGGGGGGGAACACTGAAGCTTTCTTT.

The gene calls are TRBV19 and TRBJ2-5; D perhaps matches TRBD1 (5 bases). The CDR3 consists of 15 residues. The germline V and J ends were trimmed by 8 bases and 2 bases, with 18 bases remaining between them. Germline assignment: CDR1 LNHDA and CDR2 SQIVND (reference sequence). For the CDR3, the DNA is TGTGCCAGTGGCCAGCCTCGGACACAGCAAGAGACCCAGTACTTC. As protein: CASGQPRTQQETQYF. Using reference TRBV19 and TRBJ2-5 for the parts outside the CDR3, the full variable domain is DGGITQSPKYLFRKEGQNVTLSCEQNLNHDAMYWYRQDPGQGLRLIYYSQIVNDFQKGDIAEGYSVSREKKESFPLTVTSAQKNPTAFYLCASGQPRTQQETQYFGPGTRLLVL.

The chain has TRBV9 and TRBJ2-4; D is possibly TRBD1 (7 bases). Trimming left V 0 bases short and J 8 bases short, with 15 bases between. This CDR3 is built from 15 residues. The germline V gene encodes CDR1 SGDLS and CDR2 YYNGEE. The CDR3 sequence is CASSVEGGGVDIQYF. CDR3 coding DNA: TGTGCCAGCAGCGTAGAAGGAGGGGGCGTGGACATTCAGTACTTC.

The chain has TRBV5-1 and TRBJ1-1, with 10 bases identical to TRBD1. The length of the CDR3 is 16 residues. V lost 4 bases and J lost 2; bases outside the gene matches: 8. Germline values: CDR1 SGHRS, CDR2 YFSETQ. The CDR3 region is CASSARTGGANTEAFF. The CDR3 DNA sequence: TGCGCCAGCAGCGCTCGGACAGGGGGGGCAAACACTGAAGCTTTCTTT.

This clone was seen more than once but under ten times. The gene calls are TRBV2 and TRBJ1-5, with D unclear. This CDR3 is 12 amino acids long. CDR1 and CDR2 from the germline V gene are SNHLY and FYNNEI. The CDR3: CASRNSNQPQHF. In nucleotides, the CDR3 is TGTGCTAGTAGAAATAGCAATCAGCCCCAGCATTTT.

The chain couples TRBV4-1 to TRBJ2-2; 9 bases agree with TRBD1. The CDR3 runs 16 residues. V dropped 3 bases and J dropped 4; count of bases not matched to a gene: 6. Germline lookup yields CDR1 MGHRA and CDR2 YSYEKL. The DNA for the CDR3 is TGCGCCAGCAGCCAGGAACAGGGGGCCGGCACCGGGGAGCTGTTTTTT. It specifies CASSQEQGAGTGELFF.

This clone was observed a single time. The J gene is TRBJ1-6, the V gene TRBV7-2; 7 bases map to TRBD1. The ends lost 7 bases at V and 8 bases at J; junction bases unmatched: 8. Germline CDR1 SGHTA, CDR2 FQGNSA. This CDR3 contains 14 residues. In DNA, the CDR3 is TGTGCCAGCACGAACAGGGGTGGAGATTCACCCCTCCACTTT. Amino acids: CASTNRGGDSPLHF. Filled out from reference TRBV7-2 and TRBJ1-6, the complete variable domain reads GAGVSQSPSNKVTEKGKDVELRCDPISGHTALYWYRQSLGQGLEFLIYFQGNSAPDKSGLPSDRFSAERTGGSVSTLTIQRTQQEDSAVYLCASTNRGGDSPLHFGNGTRLTVT.

The gene calls are TRBV6-4 and TRBJ2-1; 7 positions agree with TRBD2. Losses at the gene ends were 2 bases for V and 2 bases for J; bases not matched to a gene: 0. CDR3 length equals 14 residues. Germline assignment: CDR1 MRHNA and CDR2 SNTAGT. The CDR3 bases are TGTGCCAGCAGTGACGGGGGGGCCTACAATGAGCAGTTCTTC. Translation: CASSDGGAYNEQFF.

The genes are TRBV27 and TRBJ2-4; 11 nucleotides agree with TRBD1. V trimming: 3 bases; J trimming: 2 bases; junction bases outside the gene matches: 3. Looked up from germline, CDR1 is MNHEY and CDR2 is SMNVEV (reference sequence). This CDR3 contains 16 residues. The CDR3 DNA sequence: TGTGCCAGCAGTTTCCGGGACAGGGGGACCAAAAACATTCAGTACTTC. Its protein product is CASSFRDRGTKNIQYF.

V gene TRBV9 combines with J gene TRBJ2-3, with D tentatively TRBD2 (6 bases). This CDR3 has 12 amino acids. V was shortened by 4 bases and J by 6 bases, with 9 bases between the two germline ends. The germline gives CDR1 SGDLS, CDR2 YYNGEE. The CDR3 coding sequence is TGTGCCAGCAGCAGGACTACGGATACGCAGTATTTT. Translating it yields CASSRTTDTQYF.

The chain recombines TRBV11-2 with TRBJ1-2, with 10 bases matching TRBD1. The CDR3 sequence is 13 residues long. The V gene end was trimmed by 4 bases and the J gene end by 6 bases; junction bases not matched to a gene: 2. Germline assignment: CDR1 SGHAT and CDR2 FQNNGV. In DNA form, the CDR3 reads TGTGCCAGCAGCTGGGGGACAGGGGATGGCTACACCTTC. Its protein product is CASSWGTGDGYTF.

J is TRBJ1-5 and V is TRBV19; no reliable D call. The V and J ends lost 5 bases and 7 bases respectively, with 12 bases between them. Germline assignment: CDR1 LNHDA and CDR2 SQIVND (reference sequence). The CDR3 length is 13 residues. DNA for the CDR3: TGTGCCAGTAGTGCCCTATCTCTCCAGCCCCAGCATTTT. This translates into CASSALSLQPQHF.

The rearrangement links TRBV2 to TRBJ2-1; no clear D gene. V was clipped by 2 bases and J by 4 bases, with 6 bases between them. Germline V gene lookup returns CDR1 SNHLY and CDR2 FYNNEI. The CDR3 has 13 amino acids. The CDR3 is CASSELPYNEQFF. The CDR3 bases are TGTGCCAGCAGTGAACTTCCTTACAATGAGCAGTTCTTC. The variable domain in full, completed from reference TRBV2 and TRBJ2-1, reads EPEVTQTPSHQVTQMGQEVILRCVPISNHLYFYWYRQILGQKVEFLVSFYNNEISEKSEIFDDQFSVERPDGSNFTLKIRSTKLEDSAMYFCASSELPYNEQFFGPGTRLTVL.

This chain uses TRBV18 with TRBJ2-3, with D unclear. The germline V gene has CDR1 KGHSH and CDR2 LQKENI. V lost 2 bases to trimming and J lost 0 bases, with 6 bases between them. This CDR3 comprises 14 residues. As DNA, the CDR3 is TGTGCCAGCTCACCAAAGACTAGCACAGATACGCAGTATTTT. Its protein product is CASSPKTSTDTQYF.

The chain combines TRBV18 with TRBJ1-3, with TRBD1 matching over 10 bases. Germline CDR1 is KGHSH and CDR2 is LQKENI. The CDR3 length is 14 residues. V dropped 4 bases and J dropped 7; count of bases not matched to a gene: 4. This CDR3 reads CASSLDRGENTIYF. The CDR3 bases are TGTGCCAGCTCACTGGACAGGGGGGAGAACACCATATATTTT.

V gene TRBV6-1 combines with J gene TRBJ2-1, with 8 bases lining up with TRBD2. After removal of 7 bases from V and 6 bases from J, the junction contained 8 bases not matched to a gene. The germline gives CDR1 MNHNS, CDR2 SASEGT. The CDR3 runs 14 residues. CDR3 sequence: CASNIQRGFNEQFF. The CDR3 DNA reads as TGTGCCAGCAACATCCAGCGGGGGTTCAATGAGCAGTTCTTC.

The rearrangement links TRBV2 to TRBJ2-6; D not resolved. Between the trimmed V and J ends, which lost 8 bases and 0 bases, there was a span of 5 bases. CDR3 length: 13 residues. CDR1 is SNHLY and CDR2 is FYNNEI in the germline V gene. The CDR3 here is CASGGSGANVLTF. In DNA form, the CDR3 reads TGTGCCAGCGGCGGCTCTGGGGCCAACGTCCTGACTTTC.